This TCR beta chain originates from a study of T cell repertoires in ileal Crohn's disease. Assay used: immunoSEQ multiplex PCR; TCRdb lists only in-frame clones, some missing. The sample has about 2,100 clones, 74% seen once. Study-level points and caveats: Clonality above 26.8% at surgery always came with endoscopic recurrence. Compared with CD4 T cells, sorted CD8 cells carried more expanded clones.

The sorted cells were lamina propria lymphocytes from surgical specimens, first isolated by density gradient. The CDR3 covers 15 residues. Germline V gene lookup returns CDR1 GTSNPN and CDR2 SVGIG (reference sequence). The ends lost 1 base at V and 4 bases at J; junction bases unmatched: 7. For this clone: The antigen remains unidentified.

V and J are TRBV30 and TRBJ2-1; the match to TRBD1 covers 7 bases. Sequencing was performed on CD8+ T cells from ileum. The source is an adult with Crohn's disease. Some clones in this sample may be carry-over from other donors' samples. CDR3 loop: CAWSGRTGIYNEQFF. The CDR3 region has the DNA TGTGCCTGGAGTGGACGGACAGGCATTTACAATGAGCAGTTCTTC.